The subject of this entry is one T cell receptor (beta chain). The clone's antigen remains unknown. No much larger clone exists at a distance of one base, and base qualities are not known. The source of the sample is a study of cytomegalovirus exposure and HLA in healthy donors (dated by TCRdb to about 2017). Context from the whole study: An earlier analysis of about 530 of the donors reported 250 to 300 Gb of sequence data and 117 million unique TCR beta sequences obtained from roughly 170 million T cells. Approximately 330 gigabases of sequencing data and around 80 million unique TCR sequences made up an early release that covered nearly 650 HLA-typed donors. The genetic ancestry cluster associated with self-reported Caucasian donors included approximately 85% of the 398 genotyped donors. The aim of the study was to test whether cataloging public T cell receptors could identify signatures of past pathogen exposure. The T cell repertoires of about 700 subjects were profiled by immunosequencing and related to cytomegalovirus serostatus. A separate validation cohort of roughly 130 different subjects was used in addition to the 666-subject first cohort. The study combined high-throughput TCR immunosequencing, statistical association of individual TCRs with disease status, and machine learning to predict cytomegalovirus infection status. A later analysis re-examined previously published TCR beta repertoires from roughly 650 donors and added high-resolution HLA genotyping to investigate patterns of TCR occurrence. Rather than using new phenotypic data, the later analysis identified candidate immune exposures from TCR beta sequences and from how often those sequences occurred across donors. To decide whether each TCR beta V gene segment behaved as functional or pseudogenic, an earlier analysis of some 540 of the donors relied on high-throughput TCR beta sequencing. Donor age, sex, ethnicity and CMV serostatus were compiled alongside the repertoire data. Genome-wide SNP genotypes for about 65% of the 666 donors were used in a later genetic analysis, which treated that subset as a discovery cohort. Every discovery cohort repertoire had been produced on one sequencing platform. HLA typing covered class I and class II loci at four-digit resolution. The number of typed donors differed by locus: about 629-640 for A, B, C, DRB1 and DQB1; 522 for DQA1; some 590 for DPA1; and around 490 for DPB1. Four to six DR-DQ haplotypes were handled as single units for association and clustering, since linkage in the cohort was strong. On average, around 230,000 unique TCR beta nucleotide sequences were sequenced per donor among 398 genotyped donors of the cohort, with about 19% of those sequences being non-productive. What the authors observed across the whole study: Several of the top co-occurrence clusters appeared to be linked to parvovirus B19, influenza, CMV and Epstein-Barr virus, according to a later analysis. The classifier was reported to diagnose cytomegalovirus status with high specificity and sensitivity in both the original cohort and the validation cohort. This cohort had only TCR beta chains sequenced, and the lack of alpha or paired-chain data limited which features could be detected. A later analysis found that HLA-associated TCR beta chains were more clonally expanded and had lower generation probabilities than equally common non-associated chains. In a later analysis, the rate of TCR association differed among HLA loci, with DRB1 alleles having the most associated TCRs and HLA-C alleles having the fewest. Because counts were too low, some 17 rarely observed V segments, including chromosome 9 orphons, were left out of the earlier analysis of several hundred of the donors. A total of about 150 TCR beta chains were listed by the study as associated with cytomegalovirus. While some public TCRs were present in many individuals, most TCR sequences turned up only very rarely across donors. Presence/absence analyses assumed roughly uniform sequencing depth across donors, an assumption that may not hold. A group of highly shared sequence variants was considered likely to be a technical artifact of the sequencing pipeline. Strong co-occurrence of HLA alleles, especially DR and DQ, made assigning TCR associations to individual alleles difficult. In an earlier analysis of 587 of the donors, most TCR beta V segments appeared in productive rearrangements about 87% or about 30% of the time, broadly matching IMGT annotations. Some IMGT-functional V segments, including TRBV6-2 and TRBV6-3, could not be told apart with the 87-base-pair reads, so those segments were excluded. According to a later genetic analysis, donors in an Asian-associated ancestry cluster had fewer N-insertions in productive TCRs than the roughly 670-donor mean. An association between a missense DCLRE1C variant and V-gene and J-gene trimming of TCR beta chains was found in a later genetic analysis and replicated in an independent cohort. The authors suggested that the approach could potentially be generalized to other disease states and immunological phenotypes. A few of the identified cytomegalovirus-associated TCR beta chains were confirmed in vitro to be specific for cytomegalovirus antigens. A further reported finding was that TCR beta sequences accurately predicted the HLA-A and HLA-B alleles for most subjects in the first cohort. Because HLA typing was missing for some donors at each locus, association tests included only the typed subset. For the cohort, immune exposure information was limited to CMV serostatus. According to a later analysis, most CMV-associated TCR beta chains appeared to be HLA-restricted, and the HLA associations seemed to be driven largely by CMV exposure. A later analysis associated around 16,000 TCR beta sequences with specific HLA alleles at a false discovery rate of 0.05. Linkage disequilibrium might explain the correlated functional status among segregating V segments, but an unknown experimental factor could not be ruled out.

In total, around 600 healthy bone marrow donors made up the cohort. At the time of sampling, every cohort member was nominally healthy, though immune exposures that went unrecorded were likely present. The donor was CMV seronegative and belonged to the group of 320 or so seronegative cohort members. A peripheral blood sample was provided by each donor, and peripheral blood mononuclear cells were used for TCR beta sequencing. The Qiagen DNeasy Blood Extraction Kit was used to extract genomic DNA from the blood cell samples. The germline V gene supplies CDR1 SGHVS and CDR2 FNYEAQ. The CDR3 runs 14 residues from the cysteine to the phenylalanine. Here the CDR3 DNA is all that survives: 42 bases in frame from base 1. V is pared back by 1 base and J by 1 base, with 8 bases lying between the germline termini. The library was obtained by the immunoSEQ multiplex PCR assay. For the multiplex PCR, a mixture combining 60 forward primers for TCR Vbeta segments and 13 reverse primers for TCR Jbeta segments was used. Amplification of the CDR3 region of rearranged TCR beta genes was performed with a multiplex PCR assay on genomic DNA. On the Illumina HiSeq System, the amplified TCR beta libraries were sequenced as 87-base-pair reads. The study's processing was this. Across the 500 to 850 repertoires, a later analysis counted roughly 77 million unique TCR beta chains, roughly 11 million of which were shared by at least two donors. A nearest-neighbor algorithm error-corrected the raw reads and collapsed the reads into unique sequences, merging closely related sequences to remove PCR and sequencing errors. CDR3 sequences were aligned to IMGT reference sequences to assign V, D and J gene segments. For a sequence to be retained, at least a six-nucleotide match to both a V gene segment and a J gene segment was required. Rearrangements were classified as productive when the CDR3 lacked stop codons and remained in frame with V and J, and all other rearrangements were classified as non-productive. Following IMGT convention, CDR3 was defined as the stretch from the second conserved V-encoded cysteine up to the conserved J-encoded phenylalanine. The earlier analysis of about 640 of the donors excluded any sequence lacking an unambiguous match to a single V gene segment. An earlier analysis of approximately 590 of the donors called V segments functional above 56.7% productive rearrangements and segregating when the between-donor standard deviation exceeded 5%. A statistical classification framework was built for diagnosing cytomegalovirus status from the catalog of TCR beta chain sequences. In a later analysis, V and J genes were assigned by comparing TCR nucleotide sequences against IMGT/GENE-DB human TR gene sequences. A later analysis assigned CDR3 sequences and most-parsimonious VDJ recombination scenarios with the TCRdist pipeline. In a later analysis, each TCR beta chain was defined by its CDR3 amino acid sequence together with its V-gene family, and reads without a unique V-gene family were excluded. To address suspected cross-contamination and a sequencing artifact, a later analysis removed 592 highly shared, low-generation-probability nucleotide sequences. A later analysis calculated a clonal expansion index for each public chain from normalized within-repertoire ranks of inferred template counts. A later analysis computed generation probabilities with a VDJ recombination model fitted to out-of-frame rearrangements, and checked the results against IGoR. In a later analysis, hypergeometric tests were used to score TCR-TCR, TCR-HLA and TCR-CMV co-occurrence, with a repertoire-size bias correction applied to TCR pairs. To estimate false discovery rates, a later analysis permuted the HLA or CMV assignments 20 times. In a later analysis, co-occurring TCRs were grouped using DBSCAN, and TCRdist sequence similarity was added for clustering within HLA-allele-positive subsets. Repertoires with fewer than 30,000 or more than 120,000 public chains were left out of co-occurrence clustering, as were four to six repertoires with anomalous nucleotide sharing. This immuneACCESS table, as held by TCRdb, lists in-frame sequences with V and J called but not all clones. Of the missing ones, under half trace to an unresolved V gene in checked studies; the others have no known cause. V and J calls and clone size are those listed in that table; D and trimming were worked out from the DNA. Within this sample are roughly 160,000 clones, with around 81% of them counted one time only. The ten biggest clones cover under 15% of the sample.

Sequencing was done on a sample of PBMCs. This chain joins TRBV7-6 to TRBJ2-7; the D segment cannot be called with confidence. The sequence came from a woman aged 45-65 years in good health and CMV-seronegative. At the DNA level, the sequence is TGTGCCAGCAGCTTAGATTCGGGTTCCTACGAGCAGTACTTC. This yields the protein CASSLDSGSYEQYF.